The source of this T cell receptor beta chain is a study of regulatory dendritic cells for organ transplantation. Study at large: Regulatory dendritic cells came from monocytes given vitamin D3 and IL-10. Study findings and constraints: Mature dendritic cells appeared to drive more memory CD8+ clonal expansion than regulatory ones. Memory CD8+ T cells were the most oligoclonal; naive cells were highly diverse.

With respect to this clone: Its specificity is not known.

Sorted T cells were CFSE-labeled and cultured five to six days with allogeneic regulatory or mature dendritic cells at 1:10. CD4+ or CD8+ T cells were sorted as naive CD45RA+ or memory CD45RO+. The assay was immunoSEQ multiplex PCR, and TCRdb's table has in-frame clones only and misses some. Seen here are more than 9,500 clones, 62% observed once, and the top ten hold roughly 1.2%. Germline values: CDR1 PRHDT, CDR2 FYEKMQ (reference sequence). The CDR3 has 14 amino acids. The germline V and J ends were trimmed by 5 bases and 0 bases, with 10 bases remaining between them. This clonotype originated in a human donor in good health. This chain uses TRBV13 with TRBJ2-5; tentative D call: TRBD2 (5 bases). The specimen sequenced was naive CD8+ T cells from blood cultured with dendritic cells. Sample subset: CD45RA+ naive T cells. The CDR3 is CASSPSGYQETQYF. The CDR3 nucleotides are TGTGCCAGCAGCCCTTCGGGGTACCAAGAGACCCAGTACTTC.